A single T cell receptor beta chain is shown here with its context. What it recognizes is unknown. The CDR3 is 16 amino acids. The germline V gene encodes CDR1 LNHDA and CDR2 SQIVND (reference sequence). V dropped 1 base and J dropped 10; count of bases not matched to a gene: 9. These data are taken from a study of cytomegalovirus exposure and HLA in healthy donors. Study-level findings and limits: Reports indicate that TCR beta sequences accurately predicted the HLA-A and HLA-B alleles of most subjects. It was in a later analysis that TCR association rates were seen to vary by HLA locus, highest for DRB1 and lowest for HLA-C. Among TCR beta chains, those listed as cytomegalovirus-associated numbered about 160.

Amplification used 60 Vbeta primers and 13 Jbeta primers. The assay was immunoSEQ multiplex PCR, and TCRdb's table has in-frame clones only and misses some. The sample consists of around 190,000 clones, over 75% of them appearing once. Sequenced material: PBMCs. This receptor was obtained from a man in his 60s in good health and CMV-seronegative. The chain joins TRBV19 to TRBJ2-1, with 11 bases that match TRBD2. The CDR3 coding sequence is TGTGCCAGTAGTATAGTGGGTAGCGGGAGGGCCAAGGAGCAGTTCTTC. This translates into CASSIVGSGRAKEQFF.